This TCR beta chain was identified during a study of blood T cell repertoires in COVID-19. Generated by immunoSEQ multiplex PCR, the TCRdb table keeps only in-frame clones and is missing some. This table has 150,000 to 200,000 clones, approximately 82% appearing once. Germline V gene data show CDR1 as SQVTM and CDR2 as ANQGSEA. The length of the CDR3 is 13 residues. The V segment lost 5 bases and the J segment 3 bases; nucleotides outside the gene matches: 4. This receptor was identified in a woman aged 40 to 49 with COVID-19, enrolled during active disease. J is TRBJ2-7 and V is TRBV29-1, with TRBD1 matching over 10 bases. The sequencing input was peripheral blood. In nucleotides, the CDR3 is TGCAGCGTTCGGAGGGACAGGGGCTACGAGCAGTACTTC. Translating it yields CSVRRDRGYEQYF.